These T cell receptor beta chains were read from a single sample in a study of patients and donors after allogeneic stem cell transplantation. TCRdb re-derived calls from the RT-PCR reads in MiXCR, one entry per CDR3 protein. The data show more than 150,000 distinct CDR3 sequences, with 24% seen just once and approximately 26% held by the top ten. What was sequenced was blood, either unsorted or a sorted T cell fraction (not recorded which). These receptors all stem from a human donor who was either an allogeneic HSCT recipient or a stem cell or donor lymphocyte infusion donor (not recorded which). It is not recorded whose cells these are; they may come from a transplant donor. The CDR3 runs from the conserved cysteine through the conserved F or W. D genes are given only for firm matches. The size entry is marked missing in some rows and otherwise reads once, few, many or a size class.

j_call v_call d_call clone_size cdr3_aa cdr3_nt
TRBJ2-5 TRBV2 NA few CASSEGQGKTQYF TGTGCCAGCAGTGAGGGGCAGGGGAAGACCCAGTACTTC
TRBJ1-1 TRBV29-1 TRBD1 many CSVPGTGVNTEAFF TGCAGCGTTCCCGGGACAGGGGTGAACACTGAAGCTTTCTTT
TRBJ1-2 TRBV10-3 TRBD1 few CAISVGQGYNYGYTF TGTGCCATCAGTGTGGGACAGGGGTACAACTATGGCTACACCTTC
TRBJ1-1 TRBV4-2 TRBD1 NA CASSQTRGQAFTEAFF TGTGCCAGCAGCCAAACTAGGGGACAGGCTTTCACTGAAGCTTTCTTT
TRBJ2-5 TRBV5-1 TRBD1 NA CASSLYPPLTGGRETQYF TGCGCCAGCAGCTTGTATCCCCCCTTGACAGGGGGACGGGAGACCCAGTACTTC
TRBJ1-1 TRBV12-3/TRBV12-4 TRBD1 few CASAQTGGAAEAFF TGTGCCAGCGCGCAAACAGGGGGCGCGGCTGAAGCTTTCTTT
TRBJ2-2 TRBV5-1 NA few CASSRHGRGGGELFF TGCGCCAGCAGCCGACACGGCAGGGGCGGCGGGGAGCTGTTTTTT
TRBJ2-7 TRBV29-1 NA NA CSVEADYEQYF TGCAGCGTTGAGGCTGACTACGAGCAGTACTTC
TRBJ2-3 TRBV5-1 NA NA CASRPAGGPDTQYF TGCGCCAGCAGACCGGCAGGGGGGCCAGATACGCAGTATTTT
TRBJ2-1 TRBV5-1 NA few CASKLAGVAIDEQFF TGCGCCAGTAAGCTCGCAGGGGTTGCAATCGATGAGCAGTTCTTC
TRBJ1-1 TRBV7-8 NA many CASSPQFTEAFF TGTGCCAGCAGCCCCCAATTTACTGAAGCTTTCTTT
TRBJ2-7 TRBV7-9 NA many CASSSESDRSYEQYF TGTGCCAGCAGCTCGGAATCAGACAGGTCCTACGAGCAGTACTTC
TRBJ1-1 TRBV29-1 TRBD1 many CSVKGAVNTEAFF TGCAGCGTGAAGGGGGCCGTGAACACTGAAGCTTTCTTT
TRBJ2-5 TRBV12-3/TRBV12-4 TRBD2 NA CASSLGLARETQYF TGTGCCAGCAGTTTGGGACTAGCGAGGGAGACCCAGTACTTC
TRBJ1-1 TRBV14 TRBD1 few CASSQERQGAATEAFF TGTGCCAGCAGCCAAGAGAGACAGGGGGCAGCCACTGAAGCTTTCTTT
TRBJ2-1 TRBV12-3/TRBV12-4 TRBD2 NA CASSLRTSGLAGDNEQFF TGTGCCAGCAGTTTAAGAACCTCGGGGCTAGCGGGAGACAATGAGCAGTTCTTC
TRBJ2-7 TRBV12-3/TRBV12-4 NA few CASSNSSYEQYF TGTGCCAGCAGTAACAGCTCCTACGAGCAGTACTTC
TRBJ2-1 TRBV7-2 NA NA CASSLLQINEQFF TGTGCCAGCAGCCTATTACAAATTAATGAGCAGTTCTTC
TRBJ1-1 TRBV6-1 NA few CAGEWGWRTEAFF TGTGCCGGCGAATGGGGCTGGAGGACTGAAGCTTTCTTT
TRBJ1-2 TRBV9 NA many CASSAHDSPPFNYGYTF TGTGCCAGCAGCGCCCACGACAGTCCCCCCTTTAACTATGGCTACACCTTC
TRBJ2-1 TRBV11-1 NA NA CASSQYHRSFNEQFF TGTGCCAGCAGCCAATATCACCGGAGTTTCAATGAGCAGTTCTTC
TRBJ2-1 TRBV10-3 NA few CAISEPSWEAEQFF TGTGCCATCAGTGAGCCATCTTGGGAGGCTGAGCAGTTCTTC
TRBJ1-2 TRBV20-1 NA few CSARRSGNYGYTF TGCAGTGCTAGGAGGTCGGGCAACTATGGCTACACCTTC
TRBJ2-4 TRBV27 NA NA CASSSVGTPKNIQYF TGTGCCAGCAGTTCCGTCGGGACCCCCAAAAACATTCAGTACTTC
TRBJ2-7 TRBV11-2 TRBD1 few CASSLSGTGQGYHYEQYF TGTGCCAGCAGCTTAAGTGGTACGGGACAGGGGTATCACTACGAGCAGTACTTC
TRBJ2-7 TRBV5-1 TRBD1 NA CASSLADTWDRVTYEQYF TGCGCCAGCAGCTTGGCCGATACGTGGGACAGGGTTACCTACGAGCAGTACTTC
TRBJ2-7 TRBV12-3/TRBV12-4 NA NA CASSPGYEQYF TGTGCCAGCAGTCCCGGGTACGAGCAGTACTTC
TRBJ1-6 TRBV6-1 NA NA CASSEDRSSPLHF TGTGCCAGCAGTGAAGACCGGAGTTCACCCCTCCACTTT
TRBJ1-2 TRBV4-1 NA NA CASSQEDGYTF TGCGCCAGCAGCCAAGAGGATGGCTATACCTTC
TRBJ1-1 TRBV7-6 TRBD1 many CASSLEVWDRNTEAFF TGTGCCAGCAGCTTAGAAGTCTGGGACAGAAACACTGAAGCTTTCTTT
TRBJ1-3 TRBV12-3/TRBV12-4 NA many CASSLDGNTIYF TGTGCCAGCAGTCTTGACGGAAACACCATATATTTT
TRBJ1-2 TRBV20-1 NA NA CSANLAGGNGYTF TGCAGTGCTAACCTCGCGGGGGGCAATGGCTACACCTTC
TRBJ2-7 TRBV20-1 NA few CSARVTKSGTHSYEQYF TGCAGTGCTAGAGTTACCAAATCCGGGACACACTCCTACGAGCAGTACTTC
TRBJ2-3 TRBV20-1 TRBD2 few CSARDWGGSTDTQYF TGCAGTGCTAGAGATTGGGGGGGGAGCACAGATACGCAGTATTTT
TRBJ2-3 TRBV10-3 TRBD2 NA CAISALDGRVADTQYF TGTGCCATCAGCGCCCTCGACGGGAGGGTCGCAGATACGCAGTATTTT
TRBJ2-7 TRBV4-1 NA few CASSQPGTSEQYF TGCGCCAGCAGCCAACCGGGGACATCCGAGCAGTACTTC
TRBJ2-7 TRBV18 NA NA CASSPSVLAYYEQYF TGTGCCAGCTCACCATCGGTTCTAGCGTACTACGAGCAGTACTTC